Listed here are 25 T cell receptor beta chains from one sample, sequenced in a study of shared T cell receptors in the human thymus. Measured with immunoSEQ multiplex PCR; TCRdb has only the in-frame clones, and not every one. The profile shows about 660,000 clones, around 89% of them singletons. Separately, the same data were catalogued under a study of human thymus T cells.

The sequenced material came from thymocytes. The source is a boy younger than two with a congenital heart defect.

A single count supports this clone. The chain recombines TRBV30 with TRBJ1-5, with TRBD1 identical over 7 bases. V was clipped by 2 bases and J by 4 bases; unmatched bases: 8. Germline loops: CDR1 GTSNPN, CDR2 SVGIG (reference sequence). This CDR3 comprises 15 residues. This chain's CDR3 is CAWSIRGQANQPQHF. The CDR3 nucleotides read TGTGCCTGGAGTATAAGGGGGCAGGCAAATCAGCCCCAGCATTTT.

This rearrangement joins TRBV5-6 to TRBJ2-7; TRBD2 matches at 9 bases. With 2 bases clipped from V and 0 bases from J, the junction kept 9 bases outside the gene matches. This CDR3 contains 17 residues. Germline V gene sequence: CDR1 SGHDT, CDR2 YYEEEE. CDR3 loop: CASSLTSGSRTSYEQYF. DNA of the CDR3: TGTGCCAGCAGCTTAACTAGCGGGTCTAGAACCTCCTACGAGCAGTACTTC.

V and J are TRBV29-1 and TRBJ1-1; no clear D gene. V lost 4 bases and J lost 0, with 9 bases in between. Looked up from germline, CDR1 is SQVTM and CDR2 is ANQGSEA. The CDR3 has 13 residues. CDR3 region: CSVVREMNTEAFF. DNA of the CDR3: TGCAGCGTTGTAAGAGAGATGAACACTGAAGCTTTCTTT.

This clone is a singleton in its sample. J is TRBJ2-1 and V is TRBV4-3; D may be TRBD2 (6 bases). The CDR3 is 18 residues long. Germline lookup yields CDR1 LGHNA and CDR2 YSLEER. Trimming took off 0 bases at V and 2 bases at J, with 17 bases between the two ends. DNA for the CDR3: TGCGCCAGCAGCCAAGAGGTATCCAGCGGGTGGGCCTACAATGAGCAGTTCTTC. Its protein product is CASSQEVSSGWAYNEQFF.

The gene calls are TRBV15 and TRBJ1-1, with D possibly TRBD1 on 5 matching bases. CDR1 LNHNV and CDR2 YYDKDF come from the germline V gene (reference sequence). V dropped 3 bases and J dropped 0 bases, with 11 bases sitting between them. The CDR3 consists of 15 residues. Written as DNA, the CDR3 is TGTGCCACCAGCAGTCCGGGGGGGGTGAACACTGAAGCTTTCTTT. Its translation: CATSSPGGVNTEAFF.

V usage is TRBV25-1 and J usage is TRBJ1-1; TRBD1 matches 9 bases. The CDR3 is made up of 18 amino acids. In germline, CDR1 is MGHDK, CDR2 SYGVNS. Trimming took 4 bases from V and 0 from J; bases not matched to a gene: 12. This CDR3 reads CASSGPLDRGGLNTEAFF. CDR3 nucleotides: TGTGCCAGCAGTGGACCCCTGGACAGGGGAGGACTGAACACTGAAGCTTTCTTT. Full variable domain (rest looked up from reference TRBV25-1 and TRBJ1-1): EADIYQTPRYLVIGTGKKITLECSQTMGHDKMYWYQQDPGMELHLIHYSYGVNSTEKGDLSSESTVSRIRTEHFPLTLESARPSHTSQYLCASSGPLDRGGLNTEAFFGQGTRLTVV.

CDR3 nucleotide sequence: TGTGCCAGCAGTTCTCTAGCGGGTCTGTGCACAGATACGCAGTATTTT. This codes for CASSSLAGLCTDTQYF. V is TRBV28 and J is TRBJ2-3; 8 bases are a match to TRBD2. CDR1 and CDR2 from the germline V gene are MDHEN and SYDVKM. The CDR3 extends over 16 amino acids. V lost 4 bases, J lost 1 base, and 7 bases stayed unmatched.

The chain combines TRBV27 with TRBJ1-2, with D possibly being TRBD1 (5 bases). Germline V gene lookup returns CDR1 MNHEY and CDR2 SMNVEV (reference sequence). This CDR3 is 13 amino acids long. The V gene lost 6 bases and the J gene lost 6 bases, with 14 bases spanning the gap. CDR3 region: CASSPDRSNGYTF. As DNA, the CDR3 is TGTGCCAGCAGCCCCGACAGATCCAATGGCTACACCTTC.

This chain links TRBV19 with TRBJ1-5; TRBD1 might be the D (5 bases). CDR1 is LNHDA, CDR2 SQIVND, per germline (reference sequence). The CDR3 is 15 residues long. With 7 bases removed from V and 5 bases from J, the gap between germline ends came to 18 bases. The CDR3 nucleotides read TGTGCCAGTACCTTCTTAGGCAGGGTGGATCAGCCCCAGCATTTT. This sequence encodes CASTFLGRVDQPQHF. The full variable domain, rest sourced from reference TRBV19 and TRBJ1-5, is DGGITQSPKYLFRKEGQNVTLSCEQNLNHDAMYWYRQDPGQGLRLIYYSQIVNDFQKGDIAEGYSVSREKKESFPLTVTSAQKNPTAFYLCASTFLGRVDQPQHFGDGTRLSIL.

In DNA form, the CDR3 reads TGCGCCAGCAGCTTATCAAAGGCCCCGGGACAGGGTATGTTGAACACTGAAGCTTTCTTT. This sequence encodes CASSLSKAPGQGMLNTEAFF. This rearrangement joins TRBV5-1 to TRBJ1-1; TRBD1 aligns across 9 bases. Germline-derived CDR1 and CDR2 are SGHRS and YFSETQ. The CDR3 covers 20 residues. Trimming at V came to 2 bases and at J to 0 bases, leaving 17 bases not matched to a gene.

The rearrangement links TRBV6-1 to TRBJ2-1; 8 positions agree with TRBD2. Germline loops: CDR1 MNHNS, CDR2 SASEGT. The CDR3 is made up of 17 amino acids. V was clipped by 4 bases and J by 0 bases; unmatched bases: 8. DNA of the CDR3: TGTGCCAGCAGTGTAGTACTAGCGGTTATCTCCTACAATGAGCAGTTCTTC. As protein: CASSVVLAVISYNEQFF.

The genes are TRBV7-2 and TRBJ2-7, with 11 bases aligning to TRBD2. CDR3 length: 15 amino acids. The germline CDR1 and CDR2 sequences are SGHTA and FQGNSA. After removal of 1 base from V and 3 bases from J, the junction contained 2 bases not matched to a gene. The CDR3 DNA reads TGTGCCAGCAGCTTAGGACTAGCGGGGTTCTACGAGCAGTACTTC. Translated, it gives CASSLGLAGFYEQYF.

V usage is TRBV5-4 and J usage is TRBJ1-3; 7 bases fit TRBD1. The CDR3 extends over 15 amino acids. Looked up from germline, CDR1 is SGHNT and CDR2 is YYREEE (reference sequence). V lost 4 bases and J lost 5; bases outside the gene matches: 9. CDR3 in amino acids: CASSNMSGGRNTIYF. As DNA, the CDR3 is TGTGCCAGCAGCAATATGTCAGGGGGTCGAAACACCATATATTTT.

The chain has TRBV27 and TRBJ2-7, with 11 bases that match TRBD2. The CDR3 is 20 amino acids. The V gene end was trimmed by 6 bases and the J gene end by 2 bases; junction bases not matched to a gene: 21. Looked up from germline, CDR1 is MNHEY and CDR2 is SMNVEV (reference sequence). CDR3 bases: TGTGCCAGCAGGAAGGGGCCCCTAACTAGCGGGAGTACGGATGCCTACGAGCAGTACTTC. It codes for CASRKGPLTSGSTDAYEQYF.

This clone was counted once. This chain's CDR3 is CASSHLTNNEQFF. CDR3 bases: TGTGCCAGCAGCCATTTAACTAACAATGAGCAGTTCTTC. This chain joins TRBV14 and TRBJ2-1, with D uncertain. Germline CDR1 is SGHDN and CDR2 is FVKESK. V was trimmed by 3 bases and J by 5 bases, leaving 8 bases between them. CDR3 length: 13 amino acids. The entire variable domain, with the rest obtained from reference TRBV14 and TRBJ2-1, is as follows: EAGVTQFPSHSVIEKGQTVTLRCDPISGHDNLYWYRRVMGKEIKFLLHFVKESKQDESGMPNNRFLAERTGGTYSTLKVQPAELEDSGVYFCASSHLTNNEQFFGPGTRLTVL.

This clone appeared a single time. The chain carries TRBV28 and TRBJ2-7; 12 bases are a match to TRBD1. This CDR3 is 15 amino acids long. In germline, CDR1 is MDHEN, CDR2 SYDVKM. V gave up 10 bases and J gave up 7 bases; unmatched junction bases: 14. CDR3 in amino acids: CATSPPGQGAREQYF. CDR3 sequence (DNA): TGTGCCACCTCCCCCCCGGGACAGGGGGCGCGGGAGCAGTACTTC.

The rearrangement joins TRBV7-3 to TRBJ2-7, with 8 bases that match TRBD2. The germline CDR1 and CDR2 sequences are SGHTA and FQGTGA. The V gene end was trimmed by 2 bases and the J gene end by 2 bases; junction bases not matched to a gene: 20. The CDR3 runs 20 residues. The chain's CDR3 is CASSLREGGPSDGPTYEQYF. The CDR3 region has the DNA TGTGCCAGCAGCTTACGGGAGGGAGGGCCCTCTGACGGGCCTACCTACGAGCAGTACTTC.

The chain recombines TRBV30 with TRBJ2-2; D is possibly TRBD1 (6 bases). Trimming took 4 bases from V and 6 from J, leaving 9 bases between them. Germline-derived CDR1 and CDR2 are GTSNPN and SVGIG (reference sequence). The CDR3 has 12 residues. In DNA, the CDR3 is TGTGCCTGGACTACAGGGTCCGGGGAGCTGTTTTTT. It is translated as CAWTTGSGELFF.

This clone was seen only once. This sequence joins TRBV6-5 and TRBJ2-7; 7 nucleotides line up with TRBD1. Germline trimming cut 7 bases from V and 3 bases from J; bases unmatched to any gene: 6. The CDR3 runs to 13 residues. From germline, CDR1 is MNHEY and CDR2 SVGAGI. CDR3 DNA sequence: TGTGCCAGCACCGACAGGGCTAACTACGAGCAGTACTTC. This encodes CASTDRANYEQYF.

V is TRBV19 and J is TRBJ2-7, with 8 positions matching TRBD2. The trim removed 5 bases at V and 0 bases at J, leaving 6 bases unmatched. This CDR3 has 15 amino acids. From germline, CDR1 is LNHDA and CDR2 SQIVND (reference sequence). CDR3 in amino acids: CASSWTSNSSYEQYF. CDR3 in DNA: TGTGCCAGTAGTTGGACTAGCAATAGCTCCTACGAGCAGTACTTC.

This chain joins TRBV4-2 and TRBJ2-7; the D is unclear. Germline V CDR1 and CDR2: LGHNA, YNFKEQ. V dropped 0 bases and J dropped 0 bases, with 9 bases sitting between them. There are 15 residues in the CDR3. CDR3 coding DNA: TGTGCCAGCAGCCAAGATCAACATTCCTCCTACGAGCAGTACTTC. It specifies CASSQDQHSSYEQYF.

The chain combines TRBV5-8 with TRBJ2-5; 8 nucleotides match TRBD1. This CDR3 contains 15 residues. After removal of 2 bases from V and 1 base from J, the junction contained 4 bases not matched to a gene. Germline V lookup: CDR1 SGHTS, CDR2 YDEGEE. The CDR3 nucleotides are TGTGCCAGCAGCTTACGACAGGGGCTCCAAGAGACCCAGTACTTC. It codes for CASSLRQGLQETQYF.

V gene TRBV7-2 combines with J gene TRBJ2-5, with TRBD1 as a possible D gene (6 bases). CDR1 is SGHTA and CDR2 is FQGNSA in the germline V gene. V lost 5 bases to trimming and J lost 7 bases, with 20 bases between them. The CDR3 sequence is 15 residues long. The CDR3 DNA is TGTGCCAGCAGCCCAGGGGTACTGACATCGGGGACCCAGTACTTC. Its translation: CASSPGVLTSGTQYF.

The chain employs TRBV28 and TRBJ2-7; 13 positions agree with TRBD2. V gave up 5 bases and J gave up 0 bases; unmatched junction bases: 7. The V gene's germline CDR1 is MDHEN and CDR2 SYDVKM. This CDR3 has 17 amino acids. The CDR3 DNA reads as TGTGCCAGCAGTCCCGGGACTAGCGGGGCAAGCTCCTACGAGCAGTACTTC. Its protein product is CASSPGTSGASSYEQYF.

This clone turned up a few times. The rearrangement links TRBV30 to TRBJ2-7; weak D call: TRBD1 (6 bases). The germline V gene has CDR1 GTSNPN and CDR2 SVGIG (reference sequence). The CDR3 runs 14 residues. Trimming took off 4 bases at V and 4 bases at J, with 17 bases between the two ends. This CDR3 reads CAWTYRDQGYEQYF. CDR3 sequence (DNA): TGTGCCTGGACGTACAGGGACCAGGGGTACGAGCAGTACTTC.